Sequencing of this T cell receptor beta chain was carried out in a study of technical replicates of blood from a handful of donors. The trim removed 0 bases at V and 7 bases at J, leaving 5 bases unmatched. The CDR3 loop spans 14 amino acids. Germline-derived CDR1 and CDR2 are MNHEY and SVGAGI. Measured with immunoSEQ multiplex PCR; TCRdb has only the in-frame clones, and not every one. Found here are roughly 40,000 clones, around 96% of them singletons; the top ten hold about 0.38%. This sequence was found in a human donor in good health. The chain uses TRBV6-5 and TRBJ2-5; 7 nucleotides agree with TRBD2. Sequences were obtained from T cells isolated from PBMCs. Written as DNA, the CDR3 is TGTGCCAGCAGTTACTCGAGCTGGGGGGGGACCCAGTACTTC. Translating it yields CASSYSSWGGTQYF.